Shown below are 20 T cell receptor beta chains from a single sample sequenced in a study of blood T cell repertoires in COVID-19. Repertoires were generated with immunoSEQ multiplex PCR, while TCRdb's copy carries only in-frame clones and drops some. This table holds some 220,000 clones, 80% found once. Sequencing was done on a sample of peripheral blood. These receptor sequences come from a human donor in a cohort sampled during active COVID-19.

This rearrangement joins TRBV7-9 to TRBJ2-1, with 9 bases identical to TRBD1. Per the germline V gene, CDR1 is SEHNR and CDR2 is FQNEAQ (reference sequence). Trimming at V came to 5 bases and at J to 4 bases, leaving 12 bases not matched to a gene. The CDR3 spans 17 residues. This chain's CDR3 is CASSTIDRGGSYNEQFF. CDR3 coding DNA: TGTGCCAGCAGCACAATCGACAGGGGGGGCTCGTACAATGAGCAGTTCTTC.

This clone was picked up many times. The chain joins TRBV15 to TRBJ1-2; 7 nucleotides align to TRBD1. The V and J ends lost 2 bases and 2 bases, in that order; junction bases with no gene match: 2. This CDR3 is built from 14 residues. Germline V CDR1 and CDR2: LNHNV, YYDKDF (reference sequence). CDR3 region: CATSRSDRNYGYTF. CDR3 nucleotides: TGTGCCACCAGCAGATCGGACAGGAACTATGGCTACACCTTC.

The chain combines TRBV7-2 with TRBJ2-3, with D unclear. Germline assignment: CDR1 SGHTA and CDR2 FQGNSA. Deletions cut 7 bases from V and 6 bases from J, with 11 bases between. The CDR3 loop spans 12 amino acids. The CDR3 DNA is TGTGCCAGCACCCTTTCACAGGATACGCAGTATTTT. Translating it yields CASTLSQDTQYF.

V usage is TRBV5-4 and J usage is TRBJ2-1, with 12 bases lining up with TRBD2. The length of the CDR3 is 16 residues. Germline V lookup: CDR1 SGHNT, CDR2 YYREEE (reference sequence). V dropped 4 bases and J dropped 5; count of bases not matched to a gene: 7. Written as DNA, the CDR3 is TGTGCCAGCAGCCCCGGGACTAGCGGGCTACACAATGAGCAGTTCTTC. Its protein is CASSPGTSGLHNEQFF. Full variable domain (missing parts from reference TRBV5-4 and TRBJ2-1): ETGVTQSPTHLIKTRGQQVTLRCSSQSGHNTVSWYQQALGQGPQFIFQYYREEENGRGNFPPRFSGLQFPNYSSELNVNALELDDSALYLCASSPGTSGLHNEQFFGPGTRLTVL.

The genes are TRBV28 and TRBJ2-4; maybe TRBD1 (5 bases). This CDR3 is built from 16 residues. V gave up 6 bases and J gave up 0 bases, with 15 bases separating them. Per germline, CDR1 MDHEN and CDR2 SYDVKM. The CDR3 region is CASSQGWTVAKNIQYF. The CDR3 coding sequence is TGTGCCAGCAGCCAGGGATGGACGGTAGCCAAAAACATTCAGTACTTC.

This chain connects TRBV2 to TRBJ2-5, with 7 bases fitting TRBD2. Germline lookup yields CDR1 SNHLY and CDR2 FYNNEI. This CDR3 region has 13 residues. The trim removed 3 bases at V and 4 bases at J, leaving 2 bases unmatched. The CDR3 here is CASSEVAGETQYF. CDR3 coding DNA: TGTGCCAGCAGTGAGGTAGCGGGAGAGACCCAGTACTTC. The full variable domain, rest sourced from reference TRBV2 and TRBJ2-5, is EPEVTQTPSHQVTQMGQEVILRCVPISNHLYFYWYRQILGQKVEFLVSFYNNEISEKSEIFDDQFSVERPDGSNFTLKIRSTKLEDSAMYFCASSEVAGETQYFGPGTRLLVL.

On this clone: The same CDR3 arises from other DNA sequences in this sample as well. This chain connects TRBV18 to TRBJ2-5; D is undetermined. Germline V gene sequence: CDR1 KGHSH, CDR2 LQKENI. Deletions cut 6 bases from V and 1 base from J, with 9 bases between. The CDR3 length is 13 residues. The CDR3 coding sequence is TGTGCCAGCTCTAGTGGTGTCCAAGAGACCCAGTACTTC. This encodes CASSSGVQETQYF.

This clone occurred a few times. The rearrangement links TRBV6-6 to TRBJ2-2, with a possible D match to TRBD2 (6 bases). This CDR3 comprises 14 residues. V was pared by 6 bases and J by 6 bases, with 14 bases between. Germline V gene data show CDR1 as MNHNY and CDR2 as SVGAGI (reference sequence). The CDR3 region is CASSPAGRSGELFF. The CDR3 DNA is TGTGCCAGCAGCCCCGCGGGGCGTTCCGGGGAGCTGTTTTTT.

This chain joins TRBV5-4 and TRBJ1-1; 9 nucleotides agree with TRBD1. Germline lookup yields CDR1 SGHNT and CDR2 YYREEE (reference sequence). V was clipped by 4 bases and J by 4 bases; unmatched bases: 11. The length of the CDR3 is 16 residues. The CDR3 sequence: CASSPPRGQGFTEAFF. CDR3 bases: TGTGCCAGCAGCCCCCCCCGGGGACAGGGATTCACTGAAGCTTTCTTT.

The chain links TRBV24-1 to TRBJ1-2; D gene unclear. The V gene's germline CDR1 is KGHDR and CDR2 SFDVKD. The CDR3 is 14 amino acids. The V end was cut by 4 bases, the J end by 5 bases, with 13 bases between. The CDR3 nucleotides read TGTGCCACCAGTGACCCGGGAAGAAATTATGGCTACACCTTC. Protein: CATSDPGRNYGYTF.

The genes are TRBV7-3 and TRBJ2-7; D not resolved. CDR3 length: 14 residues. Germline V gene lookup returns CDR1 SGHTA and CDR2 FQGTGA. V was pared by 6 bases and J by 3 bases, with 15 bases between. This CDR3 reads CASSLYARGYEQYF. For the CDR3, the DNA is TGTGCCAGCAGTCTCTATGCCCGCGGCTACGAGCAGTACTTC.

This rearrangement joins TRBV7-3 to TRBJ2-3; unclear D gene. Deletions cut 3 bases from V and 5 bases from J, with 6 bases between. The CDR3 spans 12 residues. Germline lookup yields CDR1 SGHTA and CDR2 FQGTGA. CDR3: CASSFSGDTQYF. In DNA, the CDR3 is TGTGCCAGCAGCTTCTCCGGAGATACGCAGTATTTT.

The chain uses TRBV5-1 and TRBJ2-7, with TRBD2 matching over 11 bases. V dropped 0 bases and J dropped 5; count of bases not matched to a gene: 13. Germline V gene data show CDR1 as SGHRS and CDR2 as YFSETQ. This CDR3 region has 18 residues. This chain's CDR3 is CASSLEGATSGSAHEQYF. The CDR3 DNA is TGCGCCAGCAGCTTGGAAGGGGCTACTAGCGGGAGCGCCCACGAGCAGTACTTC.

V is TRBV5-4 and J is TRBJ2-2, with 13 bases that match TRBD2. CDR3 size: 18 residues. The V and J ends lost 4 bases and 0 bases, in that order; junction bases with no gene match: 6. CDR1 is SGHNT, CDR2 YYREEE, per germline (reference sequence). CDR3: CASSGGLAGSTNTGELFF. The CDR3 coding sequence is TGTGCCAGCAGCGGGGGACTAGCGGGATCCACGAACACCGGGGAGCTGTTTTTT.

The rearrangement links TRBV19 to TRBJ1-4, with D hard to call. Trimming removed 9 bases at V and 0 bases at J, with 11 bases between. Per germline, CDR1 LNHDA and CDR2 SQIVND (reference sequence). This CDR3 is built from 14 residues. As DNA, the CDR3 is TGTGCCAGCACCAGGCGGGCAACTAATGAAAAACTGTTTTTT. This encodes CASTRRATNEKLFF.

The CDR3 region is CASGRGRDQPQHF. As DNA, the CDR3 is TGTGCCAGCGGAAGGGGTCGGGATCAGCCCCAGCATTTT. This chain joins TRBV3-1 (or the pseudogene TRBV3-2) and TRBJ1-5; TRBD1 might be the D (5 bases). Germline lookup yields CDR1 LGHDT and CDR2 YNNKEL (reference sequence). The CDR3 consists of 13 residues. V lost 8 bases and J 5 bases, leaving 13 bases between the germline ends.

The rearrangement links TRBV5-1 to TRBJ2-1, with a possible D match to TRBD2 (7 bases). This CDR3 contains 16 residues. Trimming removed 4 bases at V and 0 bases at J, with 14 bases between. From germline, CDR1 is SGHRS and CDR2 YFSETQ. Here the CDR3 reads CASSPSAGASYNEQFF. In DNA form, the CDR3 reads TGCGCCAGCAGCCCCTCCGCGGGGGCCTCCTACAATGAGCAGTTCTTC.

The genes are TRBV18 and TRBJ1-1; D is perhaps TRBD1 (5 bases). The CDR3 runs to 14 residues. CDR1 and CDR2 (germline): KGHSH, LQKENI. Trimming shortened V by 3 bases and J by 3 bases, and 11 bases separated the two germline ends. The CDR3 loop reads CASSPQGSYTEAFF. The CDR3 DNA follows: TGTGCCAGCTCACCCCAGGGCAGCTACACTGAAGCTTTCTTT.

This clone has only one observation. The chain combines TRBV10-3 with TRBJ1-5; D not certain. CDR3 length equals 13 residues. V lost 7 bases and J 5 bases, leaving 12 bases between the germline ends. CDR1 ENHRY and CDR2 SYGVKD come from the germline V gene. The CDR3: CAITDGRDQPQHF. The CDR3 DNA reads TGTGCCATCACCGACGGGCGGGATCAGCCCCAGCATTTT.

There are a few counts of this clone. The V gene is TRBV3-1 (or the pseudogene TRBV3-2), the J gene TRBJ2-7; 12 bases are a match to TRBD2. The length of the CDR3 is 16 residues. Germline CDR1 LGHDT, CDR2 YNNKEL (reference sequence). V was pared by 0 bases and J by 7 bases, with 7 bases of the junction left unmatched. The DNA for the CDR3 is TGTGCCAGCAGCCAAGATGTGACTAGCGGGAGAGAGGAGCAGTACTTC. Amino acids: CASSQDVTSGREEQYF.